The present entry profiles one TCR beta chain with its context. 60 Vbeta and 13 Jbeta primers were used in PCR. Produced via immunoSEQ multiplex PCR; TCRdb's table is partial and in-frame only. The data hold approximately 190,000 clones, with 85% to 90% observed a single time. This sample stems from a study of cytomegalovirus exposure and HLA in healthy donors. The CDR3 length is 18 residues. The junction had 17 bases not matched to a gene; V was cut back by 5 bases and J by 6 bases. Per the germline V gene, CDR1 is SEHNR and CDR2 is FQNEAQ (reference sequence). The chain recombines TRBV7-9 with TRBJ2-7, with 12 nucleotides matching TRBD1. The sequence was collected from a man younger than 45 in good health and CMV-seronegative. Sequences were obtained from PBMCs. Here the CDR3 DNA reads TGTGCCAGCAGCCCCACGGGGAGGAAGGGACAGGGGGCTGGCGAGCAGTACTTC. It codes for CASSPTGRKGQGAGEQYF.